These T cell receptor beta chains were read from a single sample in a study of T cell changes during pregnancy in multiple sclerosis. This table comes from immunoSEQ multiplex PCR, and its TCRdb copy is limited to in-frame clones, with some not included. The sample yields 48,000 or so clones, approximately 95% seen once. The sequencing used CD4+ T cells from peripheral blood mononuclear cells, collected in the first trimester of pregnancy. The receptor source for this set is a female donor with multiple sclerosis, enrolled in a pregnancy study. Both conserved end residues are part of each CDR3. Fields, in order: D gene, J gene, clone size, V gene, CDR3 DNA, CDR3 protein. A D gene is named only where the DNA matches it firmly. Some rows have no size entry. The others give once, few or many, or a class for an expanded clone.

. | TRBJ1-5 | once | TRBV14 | TGTGCCAGCAGCCAAGATTATCATCAGCCCCAGCATTTT | CASSQDYHQPQHF
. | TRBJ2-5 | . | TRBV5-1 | TGCGCCAGCAGCGTAGGGGGGGGAGAGACCCAGTACTTC | CASSVGGGETQYF
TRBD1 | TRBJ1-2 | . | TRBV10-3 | TGTGCCATCAGTATGGACAGGGAATACGGCTATGGCTACACCTTC | CAISMDREYGYGYTF
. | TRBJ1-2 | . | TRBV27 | TGTGCCAGCAGTTTACACGGGGAGGTGCCAAGCGACGGCTACACCTTC | CASSLHGEVPSDGYTF
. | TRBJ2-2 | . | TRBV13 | TGTGCCAGCAGCCGGGGGTCGGGAAGTGGGACCGGGGAGCTGTTTTTT | CASSRGSGSGTGELFF
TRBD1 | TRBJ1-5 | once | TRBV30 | TGTGCCTGGACGCCCATCGGACAGGCGTACGATCAGCCCCAGCATTTT | CAWTPIGQAYDQPQHF
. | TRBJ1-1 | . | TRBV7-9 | TGTGCCAGCAGCTCCTCGGTCCGGAACACTGAAGCTTTCTTT | CASSSSVRNTEAFF
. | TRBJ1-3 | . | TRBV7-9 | TGTGCCAGCACCCCGGTGCTCGGAAACACCATATATTTT | CASTPVLGNTIYF
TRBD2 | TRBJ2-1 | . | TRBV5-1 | TGCGCCAGCAGCTCCCACGGGACTAGCGGGGGGAGCTCCTACAATGAGCAGTTCTTC | CASSSHGTSGGSSYNEQFF
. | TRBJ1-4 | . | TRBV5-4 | TGTGCCAGCAGTCCACCGGGGGTTGAAAAACTGTTTTTT | CASSPPGVEKLFF
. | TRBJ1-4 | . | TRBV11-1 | TGTGCCAGCAGCTTATCAGGGTTCGGAACTAATGAAAAACTGTTTTTT | CASSLSGFGTNEKLFF
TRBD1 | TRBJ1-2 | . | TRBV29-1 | TGCAGCGCCGGGACAGACTATGGCTACACCTTC | CSAGTDYGYTF
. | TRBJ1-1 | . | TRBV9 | TGTGCCAGCAGCGTAGACCCCCAGGGGAGGGCTGAAGCTTTCTTT | CASSVDPQGRAEAFF
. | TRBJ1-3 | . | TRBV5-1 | TGCGCCAGCAGCCTGGGGGGGGACTCTGGAAACACCATATATTTT | CASSLGGDSGNTIYF
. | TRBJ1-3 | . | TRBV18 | TGTGCCAGCTCATCCAGAAACACCATATATTTT | CASSSRNTIYF
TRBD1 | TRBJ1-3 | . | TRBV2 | TGTGCCAGCAGGGGGGACAGGGTTGGAAACACCATATATTTT | CASRGDRVGNTIYF
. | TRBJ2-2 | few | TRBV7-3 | TGTGCCAGCAGCCCCCAGGGTTCCACCGGGGAGCTGTTTTTT | CASSPQGSTGELFF
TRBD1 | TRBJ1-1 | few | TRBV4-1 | TGCGCCAGCAGCCCTGGACAGGGGAAAACTGAAGCTTTCTTT | CASSPGQGKTEAFF
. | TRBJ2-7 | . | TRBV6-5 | TGTGCCAGCAGTAAGACTAGAAGCTCCTACGAGCAGTACTTC | CASSKTRSSYEQYF
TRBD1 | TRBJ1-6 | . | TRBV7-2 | TGTGCCAGCAGCGAGCGGACAGGAATTAATTCACCCCTCCACTTT | CASSERTGINSPLHF
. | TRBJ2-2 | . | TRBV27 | TGTGCCAGCCGAATAGCCCTAACCGGGGAGCTGTTTTTT | CASRIALTGELFF
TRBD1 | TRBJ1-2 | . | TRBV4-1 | TGCGCCAGCAGCCAAGAGGGGACAGCCTCCTCTGGCTACACCTTC | CASSQEGTASSGYTF
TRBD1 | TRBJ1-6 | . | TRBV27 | TGTGCCAGCAGTTCACGGACAGGGAGGACCTATAATTCACCCCTCCACTTT | CASSSRTGRTYNSPLHF
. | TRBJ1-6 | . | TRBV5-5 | TGTGCCAGCAGCTTCGGACAGAGCGAAGTGTATAATTCACCCCTCCACTTT | CASSFGQSEVYNSPLHF
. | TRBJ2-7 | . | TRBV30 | TGTGCCTCCAACTTTTCGATTTCTTTATCCTACGAGCAGTACTTC | CASNFSISLSYEQYF
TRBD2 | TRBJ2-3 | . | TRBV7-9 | TGTGCCAGCAGCTCTACTAGCGGCTACACAGATACGCAGTATTTT | CASSSTSGYTDTQYF
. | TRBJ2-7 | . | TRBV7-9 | TGTGCCAGCAGCGCGACAGTACCCGAGCAGTACTTC | CASSATVPEQYF
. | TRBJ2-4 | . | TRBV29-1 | TGCAGCGCCCATACTAGTATCAAAAACATTCAGTACTTC | CSAHTSIKNIQYF
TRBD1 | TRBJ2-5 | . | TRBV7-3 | TGTGCCAGCAGCGTCGACAGGGTTGGGACCCAGTACTTC | CASSVDRVGTQYF
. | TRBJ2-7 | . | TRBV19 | TGTGCCAGTAGCGGGACGGGGGACGGCGAGCAGTACTTC | CASSGTGDGEQYF
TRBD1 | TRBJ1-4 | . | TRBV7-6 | TGTGCCAGCAGCTTAGCGTACCCCGGACAGGGGAGGGAAAAACTGTTTTTT | CASSLAYPGQGREKLFF
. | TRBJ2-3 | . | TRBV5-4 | TGTGCCAGCAGCCGTTCGCTAGCATCAGATACGCAGTATTTT | CASSRSLASDTQYF
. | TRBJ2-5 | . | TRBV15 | TGTGCCACCAGCAGAGATCTAGGGAGCAGGGAGACCCAGTACTTC | CATSRDLGSRETQYF
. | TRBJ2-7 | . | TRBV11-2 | TGTGCCAGCAGCTTAGTAACGGGACCCCAGGGGAAGTACGAGCAGTACTTC | CASSLVTGPQGKYEQYF
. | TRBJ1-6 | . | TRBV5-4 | TGTGCCAGCAGCCCGCGGGCTGGACCTCCCGATTCACCCCTCCACTTT | CASSPRAGPPDSPLHF
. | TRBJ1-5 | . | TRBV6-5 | TGTGCCAGCAGACTCGACAGGAGAGATCAGCCCCAGCATTTT | CASRLDRRDQPQHF
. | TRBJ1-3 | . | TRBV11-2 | TGTGCCAGCAGCTCAATACAGGGAGGAAACACCATATATTTT | CASSSIQGGNTIYF
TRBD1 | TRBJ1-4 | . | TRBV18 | TGTGCCAGCTCACCCAACTGGGGACAGGGACCGCCGGGGGAAAAACTGTTTTTT | CASSPNWGQGPPGEKLFF
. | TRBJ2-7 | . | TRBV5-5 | TGTGCCAGCAGCTTGTTGCCGACAGATGGCGAGCAGTACTTC | CASSLLPTDGEQYF
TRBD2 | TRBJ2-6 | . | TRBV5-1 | TGCGCCAGCAGCGTGGGCCTATCGAGCGGGGCAGGGTTCCCTTGGGGGGCCAACGTCCTGACTTTC | CASSVGLSSGAGFPWGANVLTF
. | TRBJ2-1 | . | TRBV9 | TGTGCCAGCAGCCCCACGGGGACTTCGAATGAGCAGTTCTTC | CASSPTGTSNEQFF
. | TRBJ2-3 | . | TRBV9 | TGTGCCAGCAGCGAGGGGAGCACAGATACGCAGTATTTT | CASSEGSTDTQYF
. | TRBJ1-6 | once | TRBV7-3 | TGTGCCAGCAGTCACACTGGTCAGGATTCACCCCTCCACTTT | CASSHTGQDSPLHF
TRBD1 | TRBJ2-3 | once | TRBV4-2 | TGTGCCAGCAGCCTCGGACAGGGGGTTACAGATACGCAGTATTTT | CASSLGQGVTDTQYF
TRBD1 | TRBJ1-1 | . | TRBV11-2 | TGTGCCAGCAGGAGACAGGGGTCCGCTGAAGCTTTCTTT | CASRRQGSAEAFF
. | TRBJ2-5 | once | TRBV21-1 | TGTGCCAGCAGCAAAGGAGTACTAGCGGGGGCTCGGACGACCCAGTACTTC | CASSKGVLAGARTTQYF
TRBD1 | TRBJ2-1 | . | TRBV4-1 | TGCGCCAGCAGCCAAGTAATCACAGGGGGTCACAATGAGCAGTTCTTC | CASSQVITGGHNEQFF
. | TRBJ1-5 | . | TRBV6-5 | TGTGCCAGCAGTCGACAGAATAGCAATCAGCCCCAGCATTTT | CASSRQNSNQPQHF
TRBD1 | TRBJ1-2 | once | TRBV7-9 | TGTGCCAGCAGCCTACAGGGGAAGGGGGCGGATGGCTACACCTTC | CASSLQGKGADGYTF
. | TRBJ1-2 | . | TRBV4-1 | TGCGCCAGCAGCCAAATCTTCGGACAGATCTATGGCTACACCTTC | CASSQIFGQIYGYTF
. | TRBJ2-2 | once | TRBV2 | TGTGCCAGCAGAACCGGGTTGGCCGGGGAGCTGTTTTTT | CASRTGLAGELFF
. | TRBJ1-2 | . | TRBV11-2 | TGTGCCAGCAGCTCCCGACCGACACTCTTCTTC | CASSSRPTLFF
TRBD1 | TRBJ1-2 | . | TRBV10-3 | TGTGCCATCAACCCGGACAGGCTAAGTGGCTACACCTTC | CAINPDRLSGYTF
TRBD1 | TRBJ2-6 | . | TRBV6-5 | TGTGCCAGCAGTTACTACAGGGGCTCCGGGGCCAACGTCCTGACTTTC | CASSYYRGSGANVLTF
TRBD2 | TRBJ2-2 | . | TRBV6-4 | TGTGCCAGCAGTGACTCGGAAGCGGGGGGTAACACCGGGGAGCTGTTTTTT | CASSDSEAGGNTGELFF
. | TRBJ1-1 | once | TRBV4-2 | TGTGCCAGCAGCCAAGATATCGGTACACTTAGGAGTGAAGCTTTCTTT | CASSQDIGTLRSEAFF
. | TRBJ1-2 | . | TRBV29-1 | TGCAGCGTTGCCTTAGACAGGCCCCCCCTAATGGGCTACACCTTC | CSVALDRPPLMGYTF
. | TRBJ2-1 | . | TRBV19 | TGTGCCAGTAGTATAGACGGGAGCTCCTACAATGAGCAGTTCTTC | CASSIDGSSYNEQFF
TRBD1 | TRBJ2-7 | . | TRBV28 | TGTGCCAGCAGTTCAACGATCCGGGACAGGGGGCGTGAGCAGTACTTC | CASSSTIRDRGREQYF